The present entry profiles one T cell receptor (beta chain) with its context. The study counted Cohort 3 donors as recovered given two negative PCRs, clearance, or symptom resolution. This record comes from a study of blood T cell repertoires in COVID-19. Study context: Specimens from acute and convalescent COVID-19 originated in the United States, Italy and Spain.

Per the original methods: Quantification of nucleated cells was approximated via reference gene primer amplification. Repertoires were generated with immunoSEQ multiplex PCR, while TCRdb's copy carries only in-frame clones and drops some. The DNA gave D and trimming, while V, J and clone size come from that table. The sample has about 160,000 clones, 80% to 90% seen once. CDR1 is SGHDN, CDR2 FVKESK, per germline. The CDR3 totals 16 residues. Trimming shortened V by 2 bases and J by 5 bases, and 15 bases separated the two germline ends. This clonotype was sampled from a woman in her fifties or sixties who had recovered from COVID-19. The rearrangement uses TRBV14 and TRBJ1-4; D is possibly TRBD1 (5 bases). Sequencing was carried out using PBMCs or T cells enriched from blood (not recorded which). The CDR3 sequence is CASSQISGYRNEKLFF. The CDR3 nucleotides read TGTGCCAGCAGCCAAATATCAGGGTATCGGAATGAAAAACTGTTTTTT.